These 27 T cell receptor beta chains originate from one sample sequenced in a study of blood T cell repertoires in COVID-19. TCRdb's copy holds only in-frame clones and misses some; the assay was immunoSEQ multiplex PCR. Here the sample spans 150,000 to 200,000 clones, under 90% being singletons. What was sequenced was peripheral blood. These receptors all stem from a man aged 35 to 55 with acute or convalescent COVID-19.

V and J are TRBV10-1 and TRBJ2-1; 9 bases are a match to TRBD2. J gave up 4 bases and V 0 bases, and 4 bases lay outside the gene matches. Germline V gene data show CDR1 as WNHNN and CDR2 as SYGVQD (reference sequence). The CDR3 contains 16 residues. CDR3 nucleotides: TGCGCCAGCAGTGAGTCGACGCTAGCGGGGTACAATGAGCAGTTCTTC. Its translation is CASSESTLAGYNEQFF.

The V and J genes are TRBV6-1 and TRBJ1-5; D gene uncertain. This CDR3 comprises 15 residues. The germline V and J ends were trimmed by 2 bases and 0 bases, with 8 bases remaining between them. Germline V gene lookup returns CDR1 MNHNS and CDR2 SASEGT. In nucleotides, the CDR3 is TGTGCCAGCAGTGAATACGGGGTTAGCAATCAGCCCCAGCATTTT. Its translation is CASSEYGVSNQPQHF.

The chain combines TRBV6-1 with TRBJ2-7, with D unresolved. The CDR3 has 11 amino acids. The V gene's germline CDR1 is MNHNS and CDR2 SASEGT. The V end lost 6 bases, the J end lost 2 bases, and 5 bases lay between the germline ends. The CDR3 sequence is CASRSAYEQYF. CDR3 in DNA: TGTGCCAGCAGGTCGGCCTACGAGCAGTACTTC.

The J gene is TRBJ1-6, the V gene TRBV7-8, with D tentatively TRBD1 (6 bases). Trimming stripped 1 base from V and 0 bases from J, with 19 bases between. The CDR3 runs 20 residues. The germline V gene encodes CDR1 SGHVS and CDR2 FQNEAQ. CDR3 amino acids: CASSLDPGAALSSYNSPLHF. DNA for the CDR3: TGTGCCAGCAGCTTAGATCCAGGGGCCGCGCTTAGCTCCTATAATTCACCCCTCCACTTT.

V usage is TRBV2 and J usage is TRBJ2-7; D might be TRBD2 (6 bases). Germline V gives CDR1 SNHLY, CDR2 FYNNEI. With 3 bases removed from V and 5 bases from J, the gap between germline ends came to 14 bases. The CDR3 has 14 amino acids. Written as DNA, the CDR3 is TGTGCCAGCAGTGAGGGTGCGGGGTCCGACGAGCAGTACTTC. It encodes CASSEGAGSDEQYF.

The chain joins TRBV5-1 to TRBJ2-1; 8 bases map to TRBD2. The CDR3 runs 15 residues. Trimming took 4 bases from V and 2 from J; bases not matched to a gene: 5. Germline CDR1 and CDR2: SGHRS and YFSETQ. CDR3 coding DNA: TGCGCCAGCAGCCCCAGCGGGGGTACCTACAATGAGCAGTTCTTC. Amino acid sequence: CASSPSGGTYNEQFF. The whole variable domain, remainder taken from reference TRBV5-1 and TRBJ2-1, is KAGVTQTPRYLIKTRGQQVTLSCSPISGHRSVSWYQQTPGQGLQFLFEYFSETQRNKGNFPGRFSGRQFSNSRSEMNVSTLELGDSALYLCASSPSGGTYNEQFFGPGTRLTVL.

This clone was seen a handful of times. V and J are TRBV7-6 and TRBJ1-1, with a tentative D call TRBD1 (6 bases). This CDR3 has 15 residues. V dropped 1 base and J dropped 0 bases, with 9 bases sitting between them. In germline, CDR1 is SGHVS, CDR2 FNYEAQ. CDR3 bases: TGTGCCAGCAGCTTAGGCGGACAGATGAACACTGAAGCTTTCTTT. Its protein is CASSLGGQMNTEAFF.

Written as DNA, the CDR3 is TGTGCCAGCAGTCCTACAGGGGGCTACGAGCAGTACTTC. Its translation is CASSPTGGYEQYF. The rearrangement uses TRBV3-1 (or the pseudogene TRBV3-2) and TRBJ2-7; 8 bases agree with TRBD1. Germline V gene data show CDR1 as LGHDT and CDR2 as YNNKEL (reference sequence). With 6 bases clipped from V and 3 bases from J, the junction kept 4 bases outside the gene matches. The CDR3 consists of 13 residues.

The chain joins TRBV6-4 to TRBJ2-1; the match to TRBD2 covers 12 bases. V trimming: 6 bases; J trimming: 4 bases; junction bases outside the gene matches: 7. Germline values: CDR1 MRHNA, CDR2 SNTAGT. The CDR3 sequence is 16 residues long. In DNA, the CDR3 is TGTGCCAGCAGCACCAGACTAGCGGGGGCATACAATGAGCAGTTCTTC. Translation gives CASSTRLAGAYNEQFF.

V is TRBV9 and J is TRBJ2-1, with TRBD1 as a possible D gene (5 bases). In germline, CDR1 is SGDLS, CDR2 YYNGEE. V gave up 0 bases and J gave up 7 bases, with 14 bases separating them. This CDR3 spans 15 amino acids. The CDR3 region is CASSVARDHRNEQFF. CDR3 sequence (DNA): TGTGCCAGCAGCGTAGCCAGGGATCATCGGAATGAGCAGTTCTTC.

The chain employs TRBV6-5 and TRBJ2-1; TRBD2 matches 8 bases. CDR3 length equals 15 residues. Germline CDR1 is MNHEY and CDR2 is SVGAGI. V lost 5 bases, J lost 7 bases, and 10 bases stayed unmatched. The CDR3 is CASSHGGGRSNEQFF. In nucleotides, the CDR3 is TGTGCCAGCAGTCACGGGGGGGGCCGTAGTAATGAGCAGTTCTTC.

The chain carries TRBV6-1 and TRBJ2-2; D not resolved. The germline gives CDR1 MNHNS, CDR2 SASEGT. V gave up 2 bases and J gave up 4 bases, with 8 bases separating them. The CDR3 runs 14 residues. CDR3 region: CASSEFSPTGELFF. CDR3 DNA: TGTGCCAGCAGTGAATTCAGTCCCACCGGGGAGCTGTTTTTT.

The chain recombines TRBV12-3 or TRBV12-4 with TRBJ2-7, with D perhaps TRBD1 (7 bases). The CDR3 covers 13 residues. The germline V and J ends were trimmed by 6 bases and 6 bases, with 15 bases remaining between them. CDR3 DNA sequence: TGTGCCAGCAGCCCAGGGGGAGGTCTCGAGCAGTACTTC. Translation gives CASSPGGGLEQYF.

The chain uses TRBV5-1 and TRBJ2-5; 9 bases fit TRBD2. Germline assignment: CDR1 SGHRS and CDR2 YFSETQ. Trimming cost V 5 bases and J 5 bases; bases outside gene matches: 10. The CDR3 is made up of 15 amino acids. In nucleotides, the CDR3 is TGCGCCAGCAGACTTAGCGGGGGTTCTATGGAGACCCAGTACTTC. It encodes CASRLSGGSMETQYF.

V gene TRBV2 combines with J gene TRBJ2-5, with 9 positions matching TRBD2. The CDR3 is 15 residues long. Germline CDR1 SNHLY, CDR2 FYNNEI. After removal of 8 bases from V and 0 bases from J, the junction contained 7 bases not matched to a gene. The CDR3 spells CASLGTSPYQETQYF. CDR3 sequence (DNA): TGTGCCAGCCTGGGGACTAGCCCCTACCAAGAGACCCAGTACTTC. Combining the CDR3 with reference TRBV2 and TRBJ2-5 gives the whole variable domain EPEVTQTPSHQVTQMGQEVILRCVPISNHLYFYWYRQILGQKVEFLVSFYNNEISEKSEIFDDQFSVERPDGSNFTLKIRSTKLEDSAMYFCASLGTSPYQETQYFGPGTRLLVL.

The chain has TRBV29-1 and TRBJ1-1; a possible D gene is TRBD1 (6 bases). Germline V gene data show CDR1 as SQVTM and CDR2 as ANQGSEA. Deletions cut 7 bases from V and 0 bases from J, with 12 bases between. The CDR3 consists of 13 residues. Written as DNA, the CDR3 is TGCAGCGGATACAGGGAATTGAACACTGAAGCTTTCTTT. It encodes CSGYRELNTEAFF.

CDR3 nucleotides: TGTGCCAGCAGTTACTCGAGCCGGGGAGGAGGTCAGCCCCAGCATTTT. Translated, it gives CASSYSSRGGGQPQHF. The V call is TRBV6-2 or TRBV6-3, the J call TRBJ1-5; no firm D call. There are 16 residues in the CDR3. CDR1 is MNHEY and CDR2 is SVGEGT in the germline V gene. V lost 0 bases and J 6 bases, leaving 15 bases between the germline ends.

In this sample, this clone turned up once. The chain is built from TRBV7-8 and TRBJ2-1; 9 bases are shared with TRBD2. CDR3 length: 15 amino acids. V shed 5 bases and J 10 bases; nucleotides not matched to a gene: 12. CDR1 and CDR2 from the germline V gene are SGHVS and FQNEAQ. CDR3 region: CASSRDISGGQEQFF. The DNA of the CDR3 is TGTGCCAGCAGCCGAGACATTAGCGGGGGACAAGAGCAGTTCTTC. Filled out from reference TRBV7-8 and TRBJ2-1, the complete variable domain reads GAGVSQSPRYKVAKRGQDVALRCDPISGHVSLFWYQQALGQGPEFLTYFQNEAQLDKSGLPSDRFFAERPEGSVSTLKIQRTQQEDSAVYLCASSRDISGGQEQFFGPGTRLTVL.

The chain employs TRBV3-1 (or the pseudogene TRBV3-2) and TRBJ1-3, with D possibly TRBD1 on 6 matching bases. CDR1 is LGHDT and CDR2 is YNNKEL in the germline V gene (reference sequence). The CDR3 extends over 18 amino acids. V was clipped by 2 bases and J by 0 bases, with 17 bases between them. The CDR3 spells CASSQWGHTESSGNTIYF. CDR3 coding DNA: TGTGCCAGCAGCCAATGGGGGCATACAGAATCCTCTGGAAACACCATATATTTT.

This rearrangement joins TRBV28 to TRBJ2-1; no clear D gene. The CDR3 contains 13 residues. Trimming took 3 bases from V and 4 from J, leaving 7 bases between them. Germline CDR1 MDHEN, CDR2 SYDVKM. Here the CDR3 DNA reads TGTGCCAGCAGTTTGATCCGGTACAATGAGCAGTTCTTC. This encodes CASSLIRYNEQFF.

The chain has TRBV30 and TRBJ1-1, with 9 bases matching TRBD1. CDR1 and CDR2 from the germline V gene are GTSNPN and SVGIG (reference sequence). The ends lost 5 bases at V and 1 base at J; junction bases unmatched: 5. The CDR3 contains 14 residues. The CDR3 sequence is CAWDAGQGNTEAFF. Written as DNA, the CDR3 is TGTGCCTGGGATGCGGGACAGGGGAACACTGAAGCTTTCTTT.

The rearrangement joins TRBV7-3 to TRBJ2-1; D might be TRBD1 (6 bases). V was trimmed by 5 bases and J by 6 bases, leaving 20 bases between them. This CDR3 has 16 amino acids. Germline V lookup: CDR1 SGHTA, CDR2 FQGTGA. CDR3 region: CASSKQGERESNEQFF. The CDR3 nucleotides are TGTGCCAGCAGCAAACAGGGAGAAAGGGAAAGCAATGAGCAGTTCTTC.

The rearrangement links TRBV29-1 to TRBJ2-3; 8 bases agree with TRBD2. Germline lookup yields CDR1 SQVTM and CDR2 ANQGSEA. Unmatched junction bases numbered 6, after V lost 4 bases and J lost 0 bases. The CDR3 has 15 residues. Here the CDR3 reads CSVVRSGGSTDTQYF. In DNA form, the CDR3 reads TGCAGCGTTGTAAGGAGCGGGGGTAGCACAGATACGCAGTATTTT.

The table lists this clone with a count of one. The rearrangement uses TRBV9 and TRBJ1-1; 7 bases are a match to TRBD1. The J segment lost 4 bases and the V segment lost 3 bases, leaving 3 bases of the junction unmatched. Germline V gene sequence: CDR1 SGDLS, CDR2 YYNGEE. The CDR3 is 13 amino acids. The CDR3 loop is CASSGDRFTEAFF. CDR3 DNA: TGTGCCAGCAGCGGGGACAGATTCACTGAAGCTTTCTTT.

The chain joins TRBV2 to TRBJ2-5; 8 nucleotides align to TRBD1. Losses at the gene ends were 11 bases for V and 4 bases for J; bases not matched to a gene: 6. Germline V gene sequence: CDR1 SNHLY, CDR2 FYNNEI. This CDR3 has 12 residues. CDR3 DNA: TGTGCCGTTACCGGGACAGGAGAGACCCAGTACTTC. Translated, it gives CAVTGTGETQYF.

This clone was counted only a few times. The chain carries TRBV7-2 and TRBJ2-5, with TRBD2 identical over 8 bases. The V and J ends lost 1 base and 6 bases, in that order; junction bases with no gene match: 10. The CDR3 consists of 16 residues. Germline CDR1 reads SGHTA; CDR2 reads FQGNSA. For the CDR3, the DNA is TGTGCCAGCAGCTTAGAGCCCCGGGGGGGGCGGAAGACCCAGTACTTC. It encodes CASSLEPRGGRKTQYF.

The chain carries TRBV18 and TRBJ1-5; 10 bases agree with TRBD1. The J segment lost 7 bases and the V segment lost 1 base, leaving 4 bases of the junction unmatched. CDR1 KGHSH and CDR2 LQKENI come from the germline V gene. This CDR3 has 15 residues. The CDR3 DNA is TGTGCCAGCTCACCACAGACAGGGGGCCGGCAGCCCCAGCATTTT. Translation gives CASSPQTGGRQPQHF.